Shown below are 28 T cell receptor beta chains from a single sample sequenced in a study of tumor-infiltrating lymphocytes in localized non-small cell lung cancer. Data came from immunoSEQ multiplex PCR; TCRdb stores just in-frame clones and leaves some out. This table has some 9,200 clones, approximately 85% appearing once. The sequenced sample consisted of uninvolved lung tissue not adjacent to the tumor. These receptor sequences come from a human donor with non-small cell lung cancer.

The rearrangement uses TRBV28 and TRBJ1-1; 8 bases align to TRBD1. V lost 1 base and J lost 3; bases outside the gene matches: 13. This CDR3 comprises 18 residues. Germline V gene data show CDR1 as MDHEN and CDR2 as SYDVKM. Here the CDR3 DNA reads TGTGCCAGCAGTTTATTTGTCACAGGGGGTAAAAATGACACTGAAGCTTTCTTT. It specifies CASSLFVTGGKNDTEAFF. The entire variable domain, with the rest obtained from reference TRBV28 and TRBJ1-1, is as follows: DVKVTQSSRYLVKRTGEKVFLECVQDMDHENMFWYRQDPGLGLRLIYFSYDVKMKEKGDIPEGYSVSREKKERFSLILESASTNQTSMYLCASSLFVTGGKNDTEAFFGQGTRLTVV.

This clone has only a few counts. The chain links TRBV5-1 to TRBJ1-4, with D unresolved. V lost 1 base to trimming and J lost 4 bases, with 8 bases between them. The CDR3 is 14 residues long. Germline lookup yields CDR1 SGHRS and CDR2 YFSETQ. In nucleotides, the CDR3 is TGCGCCAGCAGCTTGTCAGGATTTAATGAAAAACTGTTTTTT. It translates to CASSLSGFNEKLFF.

This clone was recorded only once. This rearrangement joins TRBV30 to TRBJ1-1, with 7 bases aligning to TRBD1. The CDR3 is made up of 14 amino acids. Germline assignment: CDR1 GTSNPN and CDR2 SVGIG (reference sequence). Unmatched junction bases numbered 11, after V lost 0 bases and J lost 10 bases. The CDR3 loop is CAWSVPTGLSGAFF. The CDR3 nucleotides read TGTGCCTGGAGTGTCCCGACAGGGTTGAGCGGAGCTTTCTTT. Looking up the rest from reference TRBV30 and TRBJ1-1 gives the full variable domain: SQTIHQWPATLVQPVGSPLSLECTVEGTSNPNLYWYRQAAGRGLQLLFYSVGIGQISSEVPQNLSASRPQDRQFILSSKKLLLSDSGFYLCAWSVPTGLSGAFFGQGTRLTVV.

The sample holds a few counts of this clone. The rearrangement links TRBV6-4 to TRBJ2-2; 7 bases line up with TRBD2. J lost 2 bases, V lost 4 bases, and 4 bases had no gene match. This CDR3 has 15 residues. Germline V CDR1 and CDR2: MRHNA, SNTAGT. This CDR3 reads CASSASGGNTGELFF. The CDR3 nucleotides read TGTGCCAGCAGTGCCTCGGGGGGAAACACCGGGGAGCTGTTTTTT.

In its sample, this clone was seen once. The chain combines TRBV6-5 with TRBJ1-1; D is unclear. The CDR3 covers 14 residues. The germline V and J ends were trimmed by 7 bases and 6 bases, with 18 bases remaining between them. Looked up from germline, CDR1 is MNHEY and CDR2 is SVGAGI. The CDR3 sequence is CASKDSGRRPEAFF. CDR3 nucleotides: TGTGCCAGCAAAGACTCAGGCAGACGCCCTGAAGCTTTCTTT.

This clone was recorded only once. This chain connects TRBV29-1 to TRBJ2-3; TRBD1 is a possible D gene (5 bases). This CDR3 is 12 amino acids long. Trimming cost V 4 bases and J 2 bases, with 7 bases left between them. Germline CDR1 SQVTM, CDR2 ANQGSEA. The CDR3 nucleotides are TGCAGCGTTGGCAGGGCCACAGATACGCAGTATTTT. As protein: CSVGRATDTQYF.

J is TRBJ2-1 and V is TRBV13; 7 nucleotides match TRBD2. The CDR3 runs to 15 residues. V shed 5 bases, J shed 2 bases, and the junction held 6 bases outside the gene matches. Per the germline V gene, CDR1 is PRHDT and CDR2 is FYEKMQ (reference sequence). The CDR3 region has the DNA TGTGCCAGCAGCCCCCCGAGCGGGACCTACAATGAGCAGTTCTTC. This encodes CASSPPSGTYNEQFF.

J is TRBJ2-4 and V is TRBV28; no clear D. CDR1 and CDR2 from the germline V gene are MDHEN and SYDVKM. The V end was cut by 6 bases, the J end by 0 bases, with 12 bases between. The CDR3 is made up of 15 amino acids. The CDR3 nucleotides are TGTGCCAGCAGCCAAACATGGCTAGCCAAAAACATTCAGTACTTC. It specifies CASSQTWLAKNIQYF.

The CDR3 here is CASSQDGGAGTRHTQYF. The CDR3 nucleotides are TGTGCCAGCAGCCAAGATGGGGGAGCAGGGACTCGACATACGCAGTATTTT. The rearrangement uses TRBV14 and TRBJ2-3, with a possible D match to TRBD2 (6 bases). V lost 0 bases and J 7 bases, leaving 20 bases between the germline ends. Germline V gene sequence: CDR1 SGHDN, CDR2 FVKESK. There are 17 residues in the CDR3.

V gene TRBV19 combines with J gene TRBJ2-1; 11 nucleotides align to TRBD2. Germline V CDR1 and CDR2: LNHDA, SQIVND (reference sequence). The CDR3 length is 14 residues. V dropped 8 bases and J dropped 6; count of bases not matched to a gene: 6. The CDR3 spells CASDSGRGPNEQFF. CDR3 sequence (DNA): TGTGCCAGTGATAGCGGGAGGGGGCCCAATGAGCAGTTCTTC.

The rearrangement uses TRBV6-1 and TRBJ2-7; 10 positions agree with TRBD1. Germline CDR1 and CDR2: MNHNS and SASEGT. The CDR3 has 16 amino acids. The J segment lost 9 bases and the V segment lost 2 bases, leaving 13 bases of the junction unmatched. The CDR3 region is CASSESLTTRDRGQYF. CDR3 coding DNA: TGTGCCAGCAGTGAATCGTTGACCACCCGGGACAGGGGGCAGTACTTC.

This chain joins TRBV4-1 and TRBJ1-1; D possibly corresponds to TRBD1 (6 bases). The CDR3 has 17 residues. With 2 bases removed from V and 1 base from J, the gap between germline ends came to 17 bases. From germline, CDR1 is MGHRA and CDR2 YSYEKL. The CDR3 is CASSQRNRASGNTEAFF. The DNA for the CDR3 is TGCGCCAGCAGCCAAAGAAACAGGGCAAGTGGGAACACTGAAGCTTTCTTT.

The chain recombines TRBV28 with TRBJ1-2; D gene unclear. The CDR3 runs 13 residues. Trimming stripped 2 bases from V and 8 bases from J, with 12 bases between. Germline lookup yields CDR1 MDHEN and CDR2 SYDVKM. The CDR3 protein is CASSLDRVKGYTF. Written as DNA, the CDR3 is TGTGCCAGCAGTTTAGATAGGGTGAAGGGCTACACCTTC.

The chain couples TRBV30 to TRBJ1-1; no clear D gene. The germline CDR1 and CDR2 sequences are GTSNPN and SVGIG (reference sequence). This CDR3 has 13 amino acids. V lost 3 bases and J lost 6, with 14 bases in between. Written as DNA, the CDR3 is TGTGCCTGGAGCATTCTCGGGATGGCTGAAGCTTTCTTT. As protein: CAWSILGMAEAFF.

The J gene is TRBJ2-2, the V gene TRBV4-1; D perhaps matches TRBD2 (5 bases). Germline CDR1 reads MGHRA; CDR2 reads YSYEKL. Trimming pared 0 bases from V and 7 bases from J, leaving 21 bases between. The CDR3 is made up of 18 amino acids. The CDR3 reads CASSQDLVGPPRGGELFF. The CDR3 bases are TGCGCCAGCAGCCAAGATCTAGTGGGCCCCCCCCGGGGCGGGGAGCTGTTTTTT.

The chain joins TRBV4-1 to TRBJ2-7; TRBD2 might be the D (6 bases). V lost 0 bases and J lost 1, with 13 bases in between. This CDR3 has 16 residues. Germline loops: CDR1 MGHRA, CDR2 YSYEKL. The CDR3 DNA reads TGCGCCAGCAGCCAAGATGGAGGGGCCTTTTCCTACGAGCAGTACTTC. Translated, it gives CASSQDGGAFSYEQYF.

The chain employs TRBV4-1 and TRBJ1-1; no definite D call. Per germline, CDR1 MGHRA and CDR2 YSYEKL. This CDR3 is built from 13 residues. Trimming stripped 0 bases from V and 4 bases from J, with 6 bases between. The CDR3 reads CASSQEPGTEAFF. The CDR3 DNA reads TGCGCCAGCAGCCAAGAACCCGGCACTGAAGCTTTCTTT.

The V call is TRBV2, the J call TRBJ1-5; maybe TRBD1 (6 bases). The CDR3 length is 13 residues. Germline V gene sequence: CDR1 SNHLY, CDR2 FYNNEI. Trimming pared 7 bases from V and 4 bases from J, leaving 11 bases between. The DNA of the CDR3 is TGTGCCAGCAATACAGGGATAAATCAGCCCCAGCATTTT. Its translation: CASNTGINQPQHF.

The CDR3 DNA sequence: TGTGCCTGGTCCCTCGGGACAGCCTACGAGCAGTACTTC. Translating it yields CAWSLGTAYEQYF. This chain links TRBV30 with TRBJ2-7; 7 bases agree with TRBD1. The germline CDR1 and CDR2 sequences are GTSNPN and SVGIG (reference sequence). J was trimmed by 2 bases and V by 5 bases; bases with no gene match: 6. This CDR3 is built from 13 residues.

This chain joins TRBV27 and TRBJ2-1; no clear D gene. In germline, CDR1 is MNHEY, CDR2 SMNVEV (reference sequence). Trimming pared 5 bases from V and 4 bases from J, leaving 9 bases between. The CDR3 is 13 amino acids. The CDR3 sequence is CASSLIKYNEQFF. DNA for the CDR3: TGTGCCAGCAGTCTGATTAAATACAATGAGCAGTTCTTC.

This clone appeared a few times. V and J are TRBV9 and TRBJ2-1; D remains ambiguous. The CDR3 is 11 amino acids. Trimming took off 4 bases at V and 9 bases at J, with 8 bases between the two ends. CDR1 SGDLS and CDR2 YYNGEE come from the germline V gene. This CDR3 is CASSHTGEQFF. CDR3 coding DNA: TGTGCCAGCAGCCATACGGGTGAGCAGTTCTTC.

This chain links TRBV28 with TRBJ2-7; 7 bases agree with TRBD2. CDR3 size: 15 residues. Per the germline V gene, CDR1 is MDHEN and CDR2 is SYDVKM. The J segment lost 3 bases and the V segment lost 1 base, leaving 6 bases of the junction unmatched. DNA for the CDR3: TGTGCCAGCAGTTTATTGGGGGGGGATCTCTACGAGCAGTACTTC. Its protein is CASSLLGGDLYEQYF.

This chain joins TRBV11-3 and TRBJ2-2; D not certain. Looked up from germline, CDR1 is SGHNT and CDR2 is YENEEA. CDR3 length: 13 amino acids. With 1 base removed from V and 7 bases from J, the gap between germline ends came to 7 bases. This chain's CDR3 is CASSLVPNGELFF. Written as DNA, the CDR3 is TGTGCCAGCAGCTTAGTCCCAAACGGGGAGCTGTTTTTT.

This chain links TRBV28 with TRBJ1-4, with no clear D. CDR1 is MDHEN and CDR2 is SYDVKM in the germline V gene. The V and J ends lost 5 bases and 8 bases respectively, with 12 bases between them. The CDR3 consists of 13 residues. CDR3 sequence reads: CASSRWGGEKLFF. The CDR3 DNA reads as TGTGCCAGCAGTCGATGGGGAGGAGAAAAACTGTTTTTT.

The V gene is TRBV29-1, the J gene TRBJ1-4; no clear D gene. Germline lookup yields CDR1 SQVTM and CDR2 ANQGSEA. The CDR3 is made up of 15 amino acids. V was shortened by 6 bases and J by 0 bases, with 14 bases between the two germline ends. CDR3 region: CSVQQSRATNEKLFF. The CDR3, as DNA: TGCAGCGTCCAACAGAGCAGAGCAACTAATGAAAAACTGTTTTTT. Based on the CDR3 plus reference TRBV29-1 and TRBJ1-4, the full variable domain is SAVISQKPSRDICQRGTSLTIQCQVDSQVTMMFWYRQQPGQSLTLIATANQGSEATYESGFVIDKFPISRPNLTFSTLTVSNMSPEDSSIYLCSVQQSRATNEKLFFGSGTQLSVL.

This rearrangement joins TRBV14 to TRBJ1-5; D gene ambiguous. Germline V gives CDR1 SGHDN, CDR2 FVKESK. The CDR3 has 13 residues. V lost 4 bases and J lost 0, with 4 bases in between. The CDR3 nucleotides are TGTGCCAGCAGCCCTAGTAGCAATCAGCCCCAGCATTTT. Translated, it gives CASSPSSNQPQHF.

This clone came up a few times. This chain uses TRBV29-1 with TRBJ2-6; TRBD1 is a possible D gene (6 bases). The germline V gene has CDR1 SQVTM and CDR2 ANQGSEA. CDR3 length equals 15 residues. Trimming took off 6 bases at V and 1 base at J, with 13 bases between the two ends. DNA for the CDR3: TGCAGCGTCTCCCTAGGGGGATCTGGGGCCAACGTCCTGACTTTC. This sequence encodes CSVSLGGSGANVLTF.

V is TRBV5-8 and J is TRBJ2-7; D may correspond to TRBD1 or TRBD2 (5 bases each). Germline values: CDR1 SGHTS, CDR2 YDEGEE. This CDR3 region has 17 residues. V shed 1 base and J shed 0 bases, with 17 bases lying between them. The CDR3 region is CASSLTPGTDLSYEQYF. CDR3 DNA sequence: TGTGCCAGCAGCTTGACCCCAGGGACCGACCTCTCCTACGAGCAGTACTTC.